Listed here is a single TCR beta chain. These data come from a study of blood T cell repertoires in COVID-19. Across the study: Donors in the United States, Italy and Spain gave samples during acute or convalescent COVID-19. The cDNA or gDNA used as material had been derived from T cells, B-cell-depleted T cells, or PBMCs.

As processed by the authors: Amplifying reference gene primers gave estimates of nucleated cell counts. Clones were read by immunoSEQ multiplex PCR, and TCRdb kept only the in-frame ones, dropping some. D and trimming come from the DNA, and the V and J calls and clone size come from that table. The sample yields about 120,000 clones, around 76% seen once. CDR3 length equals 15 residues. Per the germline V gene, CDR1 is SGHDT and CDR2 is YYEEEE. The trim removed 4 bases at V and 4 bases at J, leaving 5 bases unmatched. Sequencing used peripheral blood. This receptor was obtained from a man aged 65 to 85 with acute or convalescent COVID-19. The rearrangement uses TRBV5-6 and TRBJ2-2, with 9 bases fitting TRBD1. In DNA form, the CDR3 reads TGTGCCAGCAGCGCAAGACAGGGGGGCACCGGGGAGCTGTTTTTT. Its translation is CASSARQGGTGELFF.